This T cell receptor beta chain is drawn from a study of blood T cell repertoires in COVID-19 (dated by TCRdb to the early 2020s). A note on the overall study: Samples from collaborators originated in the United States, Italy and Spain and spanned both the acute and convalescent phases of COVID-19. The prospective study material was composed of cDNA or gDNA derived from T cells, B-cell-depleted T cells, or PBMCs. The samples were drawn from two sources: the first 160 participants of the ongoing ImmuneRACE study, and fewer than 1,500 subjects contributed by 6 global collaborators. Nearly every sample came with metadata listing a de-identified subject ID, COVID-19 status, age in years and sex. A freely available public database, intended as a resource for researchers studying the immune response to SARS-CoV-2, is where the repertoires were released. Where available, HLA class I and class II types were taken from metadata supplied by the sample provider and were not determined by assay-based typing. Subjects who had been exposed to COVID-19, were actively infected with it, or had recovered from it provided the deeply sampled blood TCRbeta repertoires that made up the dataset. Results the study describes overall, beyond this receptor: The amount of clinical and demographic metadata varied by source and participant and was provided uncurated.

Each collaborating institution followed its own protocols to collect whole blood in K2EDTA tubes. For TCRbeta analysis, collaborator samples were shipped as frozen whole blood, as isolated PBMCs, or as DNA extracted from either sample type. A remark on this clone: There is no known antigen for this receptor. The record has no base qualities; no much larger clone is one base away.

A distance of 15 bases separates the germline ends of V and J, which lose 5 bases and 1 base respectively. The cysteine opens and the phenylalanine closes a CDR3 of 16 amino acids. Of the read, only the CDR3 DNA is kept; its 48 bases are in frame from base 1. The CDR1 and CDR2 encoded by the germline V gene are MDHEN and SYDVKM. TCRbeta CDR3 regions were amplified from genomic DNA using the immunoSEQ Assay, a bias-controlled multiplex PCR. On the authors' methods: The number of nucleated cells in each sample was estimated by amplification of reference gene primers within the assay. Sequence reads were collapsed and filtered to measure the absolute abundance of every unique TCRbeta CDR3 rearrangement. Productive Simpson clonality was computed per sample as the square root of Simpson's diversity index over productive rearrangements. The table comes from immuneACCESS by way of TCRdb, which keeps in-frame sequences with V and J called. Part of the clones is missing from these tables; in studies checked, under half for an unresolved V gene and the rest for unknown reasons. Clonal size and the V and J genes are those of that table, whereas D and trimming came from the DNA. Within this sample are approximately 20,000 clones, with approximately 95% of them counted one time only. The biggest ten clones account for approximately 4% of the sample.

This TCR was recovered from a woman aged 50 to 65 with active COVID-19. The chain is encoded by TRBV28 joined to TRBJ1-5; too little of a D gene remains to name it. The sample taken for sequencing was peripheral blood. The CDR3 is CASSPILAGSNQPQHF. The nucleotide sequence reads as follows: TGTGCCAGCAGTCCGATTCTGGCCGGGAGCAATCAGCCCCAGCATTTT.